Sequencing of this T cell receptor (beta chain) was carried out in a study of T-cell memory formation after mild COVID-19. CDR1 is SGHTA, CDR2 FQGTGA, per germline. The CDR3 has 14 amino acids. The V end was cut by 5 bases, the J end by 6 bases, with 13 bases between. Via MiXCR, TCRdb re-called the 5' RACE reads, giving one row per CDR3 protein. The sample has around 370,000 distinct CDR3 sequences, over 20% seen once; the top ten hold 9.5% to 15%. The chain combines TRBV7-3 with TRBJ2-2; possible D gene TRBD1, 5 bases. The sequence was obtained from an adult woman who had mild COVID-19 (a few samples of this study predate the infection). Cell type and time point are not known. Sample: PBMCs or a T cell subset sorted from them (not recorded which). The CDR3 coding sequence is TGTGCCAGCAGCGCCCACCAGGGTGCCGGGGAGCTGTTTTTT. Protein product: CASSAHQGAGELFF.